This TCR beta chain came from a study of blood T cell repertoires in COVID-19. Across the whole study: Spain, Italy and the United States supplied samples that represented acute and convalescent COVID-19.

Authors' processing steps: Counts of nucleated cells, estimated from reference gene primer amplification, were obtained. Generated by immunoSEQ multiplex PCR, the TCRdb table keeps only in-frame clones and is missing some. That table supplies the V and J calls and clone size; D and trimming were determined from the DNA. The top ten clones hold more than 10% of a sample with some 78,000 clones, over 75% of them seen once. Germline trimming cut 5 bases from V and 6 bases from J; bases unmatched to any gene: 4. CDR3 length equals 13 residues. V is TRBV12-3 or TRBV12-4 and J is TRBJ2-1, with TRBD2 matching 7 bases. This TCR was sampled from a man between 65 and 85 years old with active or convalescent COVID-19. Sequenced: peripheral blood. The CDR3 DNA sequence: TGTGCCAGCAGTCCTGCGGGGGTCAATGAGCAGTTCTTC. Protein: CASSPAGVNEQFF.